This T cell receptor beta chain was retrieved from a study of T cells after yellow fever vaccination. Germline V gene sequence: CDR1 SGHRS, CDR2 YFSETQ. J lost 4 bases, V lost 5 bases, and 11 bases had no gene match. The CDR3 is 15 amino acids. This clonotype has only a few counts. The antigen remains undetermined. Whole-study results and caveats: Though weaker, the secondary response peaked faster, on day 5 versus 15. Clonotype sharing between CD4 and CD8 compartments was small.

TCRdb reprocessed the 5' RACE reads with MiXCR, giving one entry per CDR3 protein. Found here are some 350,000 distinct CDR3 sequences, over 4% of them singletons; the top ten hold around 23%. This clonotype was sampled from a man between 18 and 29 years old who received the YFV17D yellow fever vaccine. The J gene is TRBJ1-2, the V gene TRBV5-1; TRBD1 matches 7 bases. The starting material was PBMCs, obtained 5 days after the yellow fever booster vaccination. This CDR3 reads CASRGDSLFIYGYTF. The CDR3 DNA reads TGCGCCAGCAGAGGGGACAGCTTATTCATCTATGGCTACACCTTC.